This T cell receptor beta chain was sequenced during a study of blood T cell repertoires in COVID-19 (dated by TCRdb to 2018 to 2020). Study-wide context: The collaborator samples originated in the United States, Italy and Spain and spanned the acute and convalescent phases of COVID-19. The prospective study material was composed of cDNA or gDNA derived from T cells, B-cell-depleted T cells, or PBMCs. The dataset comprised deeply sampled blood TCRbeta repertoires from subjects exposed to, actively infected with, or recovered from COVID-19. The repertoires were made available in a free public database intended to serve as a resource for research on the immune response to SARS-CoV-2. Samples came from the ongoing ImmuneRACE study (first 160 participants) plus 1,254 subjects from 6 global collaborators. Sample metadata almost always included a de-identified subject ID, COVID-19 status, age in years and sex. Where available, HLA class I and class II types were obtained from metadata supplied by the sample provider rather than from assay-based typing.

Results the study describes overall, beyond this receptor: Clinical and demographic metadata were provided uncurated, with the amount varying by source and participant.

TCRbeta CDR3 regions were amplified from genomic DNA using the immunoSEQ Assay, a bias-controlled multiplex PCR. The study's own analysis went as follows. The number of nucleated cells in each sample was estimated from the amplification of reference gene primers within the assay. To quantify the absolute abundance of each unique TCRbeta CDR3 rearrangement, sequence reads were collapsed and filtered. For each sample, productive Simpson clonality was calculated as the square root of Simpson's diversity index across productive rearrangements. This immuneACCESS table, as held by TCRdb, lists in-frame sequences with V and J called but not all clones. Of the missing ones, under half trace to an unresolved V gene in checked studies; the others have no known cause. V and J calls plus clone size are reproduced from that table; the DNA served to infer D and trimming. This sample has around 95,000 clones in its table, and roughly 90% of those were observed once. The ten largest clones take up about 2.2% of the sample.

Collaborating institutions collected whole blood in K2EDTA tubes following their own protocols. Collaborator samples were shipped for TCRbeta analysis as frozen whole blood, isolated PBMCs, or DNA extracted from either sample type. With respect to this clone: Its antigen is still unknown. Base quality data are lacking; no much larger clone is found one base away.

CDR1 and CDR2, per the germline V gene, are SGHRS and YFSETQ. After removal of 7 bases from V and 0 bases from J, the junction retains 11 bases not matched to a gene. From the cysteine up to the phenylalanine, the CDR3 has a length of 16 residues. Only the CDR3 part of the read is kept: 48 bases, read in frame from the first base. This clonotype originated in a man in his forties or fifties with active COVID-19. The rearrangement joined TRBV5-1 to TRBJ2-3; 7 bases in the middle match TRBD2. The material sequenced was peripheral blood. The CDR3 sequence is CASERGGFSSTDTQYF. DNA sequence: TGCGCCAGCGAGCGGGGTGGCTTTTCTAGCACAGATACGCAGTATTTT.